A single sample gave rise to the 25 T cell receptor beta chains below, sequenced in a study of cytomegalovirus exposure and HLA in healthy donors (TCRdb year 2017). Libraries were built with the immunoSEQ multiplex PCR assay. What TCRdb holds here is the immuneACCESS table cut down to in-frame rearrangements. Part of the clones is not present; checked against another copy, under half of the missing clones reflect an unresolved V gene, and the others are unexplained. This sample has around 300,000 clones in its table, and approximately 86% of those were observed once. Together, the top ten hold more than 0.9% of the sample. Sequencing was carried out using PBMCs. The source of these receptors is a woman aged 25 to 39 in good health and CMV-seropositive.

This clone has only one observation. Other nucleotide sequences from this sample produce the same CDR3. This chain joins TRBV18 and TRBJ2-7; unclear D gene. V lost 1 base to trimming and J lost 3 bases, with 7 bases between them. Germline CDR1 is KGHSH and CDR2 is LQKENI. CDR3 length equals 13 residues. CDR3 protein: CASSPQGNYEQYF. The CDR3 coding sequence is TGTGCCAGCTCACCACAGGGAAACTACGAGCAGTACTTC.

The gene calls are TRBV7-8 and TRBJ2-7; D gene unclear. V was trimmed by 1 base and J by 4 bases, leaving 8 bases between them. CDR1 and CDR2 (germline): SGHVS, FQNEAQ. This CDR3 has 13 amino acids. Here the CDR3 reads CASSLETSYEQYF. CDR3 nucleotides: TGTGCCAGCAGCTTAGAAACATCGTACGAGCAGTACTTC. Using reference TRBV7-8 and TRBJ2-7 for the parts outside the CDR3, the full variable domain is GAGVSQSPRYKVAKRGQDVALRCDPISGHVSLFWYQQALGQGPEFLTYFQNEAQLDKSGLPSDRFFAERPEGSVSTLKIQRTQQEDSAVYLCASSLETSYEQYFGPGTRLTVT.

CDR3: CASSLEGTRSHVGELFF. CDR3 sequence (DNA): TGTGCCAGCAGCTTAGAGGGGACTAGAAGCCATGTCGGGGAGCTGTTTTTT. V is TRBV7-4 and J is TRBJ2-2; TRBD2 aligns across 8 bases. This CDR3 has 17 residues. Germline CDR1 and CDR2: SGHVT and SQSDAQ. The junction had 11 bases not matched to a gene; V was cut back by 1 base and J by 7 bases.

The rearrangement joins TRBV7-2 to TRBJ2-3, with a weak D call TRBD2 (5 bases). Germline CDR1 is SGHTA and CDR2 is FQGNSA. V was trimmed by 2 bases and J by 4 bases, leaving 10 bases between them. This CDR3 spans 14 amino acids. CDR3 DNA sequence: TGTGCCAGCAGCTTAATGAGGGAAGCAGATACGCAGTATTTT. This encodes CASSLMREADTQYF.

This rearrangement joins TRBV9 to TRBJ2-1, with TRBD2 matching over 12 bases. V lost 0 bases to trimming and J lost 9 bases; unmatched junction nucleotides: 13. CDR3 length: 18 residues. In germline, CDR1 is SGDLS, CDR2 YYNGEE. CDR3 loop: CASSVGLAGGPNSGEQFF. The CDR3 DNA reads TGTGCCAGCAGCGTAGGGCTAGCGGGGGGGCCTAACTCCGGTGAGCAGTTCTTC.

The rearrangement uses TRBV2 and TRBJ2-3; 12 positions agree with TRBD2. CDR3 length equals 16 residues. Per the germline V gene, CDR1 is SNHLY and CDR2 is FYNNEI. Losses at the gene ends were 5 bases for V and 3 bases for J; bases not matched to a gene: 6. The CDR3 coding sequence is TGTGCCAGCAGTTCTTGGACTAGCGGGGTAACAGATACGCAGTATTTT. Amino acid sequence: CASSSWTSGVTDTQYF.

The rearrangement links TRBV7-6 to TRBJ2-5, with 9 bases identical to TRBD1. CDR1 and CDR2 (germline): SGHVS, FNYEAQ. The CDR3 has 14 amino acids. V shed 3 bases, J shed 2 bases, and the junction held 1 base outside the gene matches. DNA of the CDR3: TGTGCCAGCAGCTTCGGGACAGGGCAAGAGACCCAGTACTTC. It encodes CASSFGTGQETQYF.

This chain links TRBV7-2 with TRBJ1-2; D is undetermined. CDR3 size: 15 residues. Trimming removed 4 bases from V and 3 bases from J, with 15 bases in between. CDR1 is SGHTA, CDR2 FQGNSA, per germline. CDR3 residues: CASSSLGQLYYGYTF. The CDR3 DNA sequence: TGTGCCAGCAGCTCCTTAGGCCAGCTATACTATGGCTACACCTTC.

The rearrangement uses TRBV11-1 and TRBJ1-1; 8 bases are a match to TRBD1. Germline CDR1 SGHAT, CDR2 FQDESV (reference sequence). The CDR3 length is 16 residues. Trimming at V came to 5 bases and at J to 7 bases, leaving 15 bases not matched to a gene. CDR3 sequence reads: CASSPRDRNVNLEAFF. As DNA, the CDR3 is TGTGCCAGCAGCCCCCGGGACAGGAACGTCAACCTTGAAGCTTTCTTT.

The chain recombines TRBV4-1 with TRBJ2-3; 13 nucleotides match TRBD2. The germline V gene encodes CDR1 MGHRA and CDR2 YSYEKL. The CDR3 length is 15 residues. J gave up 6 bases and V 6 bases, and 6 bases lay outside the gene matches. The CDR3 DNA follows: TGCGCCAGCAGTCGGGGACTAGCGGGAACGGATACGCAGTATTTT. Translated: CASSRGLAGTDTQYF.

The rearrangement links TRBV13 to TRBJ2-1; D not certain. Per the germline V gene, CDR1 is PRHDT and CDR2 is FYEKMQ (reference sequence). Trimming took 5 bases from V and 2 from J, leaving 10 bases between them. The CDR3 length is 14 residues. The chain's CDR3 is CASSLDGTYNEQFF. CDR3 DNA: TGTGCCAGCAGCCTCGATGGAACCTACAATGAGCAGTTCTTC.

The chain joins TRBV4-2 to TRBJ2-3; D remains ambiguous. This CDR3 is 16 amino acids long. CDR1 is LGHNA, CDR2 YNFKEQ, per germline. Trimming removed 4 bases at V and 2 bases at J, with 16 bases between. The CDR3, as DNA: TGTGCCAGCAGCCCATCGGCAGGACCTGACACAGATACGCAGTATTTT. Residues: CASSPSAGPDTDTQYF.

The genes are TRBV5-1 and TRBJ2-5; the D gene is possibly TRBD1 (6 bases). Germline CDR1 is SGHRS and CDR2 is YFSETQ. The CDR3 has 16 residues. Trimming stripped 4 bases from V and 1 base from J, with 17 bases between. The chain's CDR3 is CASSITGTRSQETQYF. The DNA for the CDR3 is TGCGCCAGCAGCATAACTGGGACAAGGAGCCAAGAGACCCAGTACTTC.

This rearrangement joins TRBV5-1 to TRBJ2-3, with 9 bases that match TRBD1. V lost 2 bases to trimming and J lost 6 bases; unmatched junction nucleotides: 4. From germline, CDR1 is SGHRS and CDR2 YFSETQ. This CDR3 contains 14 residues. The CDR3 DNA is TGCGCCAGCAGCTTACAGGGGGCTTTGGATACGCAGTATTTT. Its translation is CASSLQGALDTQYF.

This sequence joins TRBV9 and TRBJ1-5, with D perhaps matching TRBD1 (5 bases). Germline CDR1 SGDLS, CDR2 YYNGEE. There are 13 residues in the CDR3. The V and J ends lost 7 bases and 4 bases respectively, with 12 bases between them. The CDR3 here is CASGGLANQPQHF. CDR3 DNA: TGTGCCAGCGGGGGTTTAGCAAATCAGCCCCAGCATTTT. The variable domain in full, completed from reference TRBV9 and TRBJ1-5, reads DSGVTQTPKHLITATGQRVTLRCSPRSGDLSVYWYQQSLDQGLQFLIQYYNGEERAKGNILERFSAQQFPDLHSELNLSSLELGDSALYFCASGGLANQPQHFGDGTRLSIL.

The gene calls are TRBV2 and TRBJ2-5; tentatively, D is TRBD2 (5 bases). CDR1 is SNHLY and CDR2 is FYNNEI in the germline V gene. The ends were cut back, 10 bases at V and 2 bases at J, with 14 bases in the middle. This CDR3 is built from 13 residues. The CDR3 region has the DNA TGTGCCATCACGACGCGGGTACAAGAGACCCAGTACTTC. Its translation: CAITTRVQETQYF.

The chain recombines TRBV28 with TRBJ1-4; no clear D gene. Trimming took 1 base from V and 8 from J, leaving 11 bases between them. CDR1 and CDR2 (germline): MDHEN, SYDVKM. This CDR3 is 14 amino acids long. The CDR3 spells CASSLYGLSEKLFF. The CDR3 DNA sequence: TGTGCCAGCAGTTTATACGGTCTCTCAGAAAAACTGTTTTTT.

This chain uses TRBV9 with TRBJ2-1; D unclear. V was pared by 0 bases and J by 11 bases, with 9 bases between. Germline V gene data show CDR1 as SGDLS and CDR2 as YYNGEE. The CDR3 length is 12 residues. The CDR3 sequence: CASSVAGLQQFF. The CDR3 DNA follows: TGTGCCAGCAGCGTAGCTGGGCTTCAGCAGTTCTTC.

V and J are TRBV29-1 and TRBJ2-1, with TRBD2 matching over 7 bases. The germline V gene has CDR1 SQVTM and CDR2 ANQGSEA. V gave up 6 bases and J gave up 7 bases; unmatched junction bases: 12. CDR3 size: 14 residues. Written as DNA, the CDR3 is TGCAGCGTCCCCCTGGCGGGAGTAGGGAATGAGCAGTTCTTC. Its protein product is CSVPLAGVGNEQFF.

This chain uses TRBV6-1 with TRBJ1-2; a possible D gene is TRBD1 (5 bases). Germline-derived CDR1 and CDR2 are MNHNS and SASEGT. This CDR3 has 14 residues. V was pared by 0 bases and J by 4 bases, with 9 bases between. CDR3 in amino acids: CASSEAGDPYGYTF. CDR3 in DNA: TGTGCCAGCAGTGAAGCAGGGGACCCCTATGGCTACACCTTC.

The chain links TRBV27 to TRBJ2-1; TRBD1 might be the D (6 bases). Trimming removed 3 bases from V and 9 bases from J, with 18 bases in between. Germline V gene sequence: CDR1 MNHEY, CDR2 SMNVEV (reference sequence). The CDR3 loop spans 15 amino acids. For the CDR3, the DNA is TGTGCCAGCAGTTTCCTTGGGGGCTCCCTCGTTGAGCAGTTCTTC. Translation: CASSFLGGSLVEQFF.

The V gene is TRBV27, the J gene TRBJ1-5; tentative D call: TRBD1 (5 bases). In germline, CDR1 is MNHEY, CDR2 SMNVEV (reference sequence). The CDR3 runs 13 residues. With 5 bases removed from V and 4 bases from J, the gap between germline ends came to 9 bases. The CDR3 nucleotides are TGTGCCAGCAGTACCGGGGCTAATCAGCCCCAGCATTTT. It translates to CASSTGANQPQHF.

V usage is TRBV25-1 and J usage is TRBJ2-5, with D perhaps TRBD1 (5 bases). The CDR3 covers 14 residues. V was cut by 0 bases and J by 4 bases, with 9 bases left in between. Germline loops: CDR1 MGHDK, CDR2 SYGVNS. The DNA for the CDR3 is TGTGCCAGCAGTGAATATGTGGGGCTAGAGACCCAGTACTTC. As protein: CASSEYVGLETQYF. Full variable domain (remainder filled in from reference TRBV25-1 and TRBJ2-5): EADIYQTPRYLVIGTGKKITLECSQTMGHDKMYWYQQDPGMELHLIHYSYGVNSTEKGDLSSESTVSRIRTEHFPLTLESARPSHTSQYLCASSEYVGLETQYFGPGTRLLVL.

This clone was picked up a small number of times. This chain connects TRBV6-1 to TRBJ1-4; D is ambiguous. Germline CDR1 reads MNHNS; CDR2 reads SASEGT. The germline V and J ends were trimmed by 4 bases and 7 bases, with 10 bases remaining between them. The CDR3 length is 13 residues. CDR3 bases: TGTGCCAGCAGTGCGATGAGATTTGAAAAACTGTTTTTT. It is translated as CASSAMRFEKLFF.

This chain connects TRBV5-1 to TRBJ2-7; TRBD1 matches at 10 bases. From germline, CDR1 is SGHRS and CDR2 YFSETQ. The CDR3 loop spans 15 amino acids. The trim removed 2 bases at V and 6 bases at J, leaving 8 bases unmatched. Written as DNA, the CDR3 is TGCGCCAGCAGCTTTGACGGGACAGGGGCGGGCGAGCAGTACTTC. Translated: CASSFDGTGAGEQYF.